This entry lists 30 T cell receptor beta chains sequenced from one sample in a study of shared clonotypes between healthy human individuals. Data came from immunoSEQ multiplex PCR; TCRdb stores just in-frame clones and leaves some out. The profile covers roughly 2.1 million clones, with 90% to 95% appearing a single time and over 1.5% taken by the ten largest. Naivety among CD8 cells was defined by CD45RO negativity and positive CCR7 selection, thereby excluding terminally differentiated effector memory CD45RA+ cells. The sample was naive CD8+ T cells from PBMCs. These receptors came from a man aged 18 to 29 in good health. Some clones in this sample may be carry-over from other donors' samples.

This rearrangement joins TRBV6-5 to TRBJ2-5; D call uncertain. V gave up 2 bases and J gave up 2 bases, with 9 bases separating them. The CDR3 extends over 14 amino acids. Germline V gene sequence: CDR1 MNHEY, CDR2 SVGAGI. Here the CDR3 DNA reads TGTGCCAGCAGTTACACGACTCGTCAAGAGACCCAGTACTTC. Translated, it gives CASSYTTRQETQYF.

Only one count was recorded for this clone. The V gene is TRBV19, the J gene TRBJ1-4; TRBD1 agrees at 7 bases. The CDR3 is 16 residues long. The germline V gene has CDR1 LNHDA and CDR2 SQIVND (reference sequence). V trimming: 4 bases; J trimming: 4 bases; junction bases outside the gene matches: 9. CDR3 amino acids: CASSNRKTGNNEKLFF. For the CDR3, the DNA is TGTGCCAGTAGTAATAGAAAGACAGGGAATAATGAAAAACTGTTTTTT.

The chain links TRBV7-9 to TRBJ1-5; D unresolved. Germline V lookup: CDR1 SEHNR, CDR2 FQNEAQ (reference sequence). The CDR3 has 14 amino acids. V lost 1 base and J 6 bases, leaving 10 bases between the germline ends. In DNA, the CDR3 is TGTGCCAGCAGCTTAGACGGCCTTTCTCAGCCCCAGCATTTT. Translated: CASSLDGLSQPQHF.

As DNA, the CDR3 is TGTGCCAGCAGTCCGCGGGCGGTAAGCTCCTACGAGCAGTACTTC. This gives the protein CASSPRAVSSYEQYF. This chain joins TRBV27 and TRBJ2-7; weak D call: TRBD2 (5 bases). V dropped 5 bases and J dropped 0 bases, with 14 bases sitting between them. The CDR3 is 15 residues long. Per germline, CDR1 MNHEY and CDR2 SMNVEV (reference sequence).

The gene calls are TRBV27 and TRBJ1-1; the D gene is possibly TRBD1 (6 bases). Germline V gene sequence: CDR1 MNHEY, CDR2 SMNVEV (reference sequence). This CDR3 is built from 17 residues. Trimming cost V 0 bases and J 4 bases, with 18 bases left between them. The CDR3 is CASSLSERDTPVTEAFF. The CDR3 nucleotides read TGTGCCAGCAGTTTATCGGAGCGGGACACGCCTGTCACTGAAGCTTTCTTT.

The J gene is TRBJ2-7, the V gene TRBV4-1; a weak D match, TRBD2 (5 bases). V was cut by 4 bases and J by 0 bases, with 16 bases left in between. CDR1 MGHRA and CDR2 YSYEKL come from the germline V gene. The CDR3 sequence is 16 residues long. For the CDR3, the DNA is TGCGCCAGCAGCCGCACAACGGGTGGGAGCTCCTACGAGCAGTACTTC. Protein sequence: CASSRTTGGSSYEQYF.

CDR3 protein: CASSPVLDEQYF. CDR3 nucleotide sequence: TGTGCCAGCAGCCCGGTACTTGACGAGCAGTACTTC. The chain is built from TRBV7-2 and TRBJ2-7; no definite D call. Germline values: CDR1 SGHTA, CDR2 FQGNSA. The germline V and J ends were trimmed by 5 bases and 5 bases, with 10 bases remaining between them. CDR3 length equals 12 residues.

The chain joins TRBV7-2 to TRBJ2-3; D might be TRBD2 (6 bases). Germline CDR1 reads SGHTA; CDR2 reads FQGNSA. The CDR3 spans 16 residues. Trimming shortened V by 2 bases and J by 0 bases, and 12 bases separated the two germline ends. The DNA for the CDR3 is TGTGCCAGCAGCTTAAATCCTAGCGTTAGCACAGATACGCAGTATTTT. This sequence encodes CASSLNPSVSTDTQYF.

The gene calls are TRBV10-3 and TRBJ2-7; D is perhaps TRBD1 (6 bases). Trimming stripped 4 bases from V and 1 base from J, with 11 bases between. The germline V gene has CDR1 ENHRY and CDR2 SYGVKD. The length of the CDR3 is 14 residues. This chain's CDR3 is CAISGQDSSYEQYF. CDR3 DNA: TGTGCCATCAGTGGTCAGGACAGTTCCTACGAGCAGTACTTC.

This chain uses TRBV7-9 with TRBJ1-1; 9 bases align to TRBD1. Trimming removed 6 bases from V and 6 bases from J; junction bases left unmatched: 8. The germline V gene encodes CDR1 SEHNR and CDR2 FQNEAQ (reference sequence). CDR3 length equals 14 residues. The CDR3 DNA reads TGTGCCAGCAGGGGACAGGGAGTAGGAGCTGAAGCTTTCTTT. It encodes CASRGQGVGAEAFF.

The genes are TRBV4-2 and TRBJ2-2; TRBD2 agrees at 8 bases. The ends lost 1 base at V and 1 base at J; junction bases unmatched: 2. Germline CDR1 and CDR2: LGHNA and YNFKEQ. CDR3 size: 16 residues. The CDR3 DNA is TGTGCCAGCAGCCAAGGGCTAGCGGGGAACACCGGGGAGCTGTTTTTT. It is translated as CASSQGLAGNTGELFF.

This chain joins TRBV19 and TRBJ2-1, with 15 bases lining up with TRBD2. Germline V CDR1 and CDR2: LNHDA, SQIVND (reference sequence). The V segment lost 5 bases and the J segment 0 bases; nucleotides outside the gene matches: 14. The CDR3 spans 21 residues. The CDR3 DNA sequence: TGTGCCAGTAGTCACCCAGGACTAGCGGGAGGGCCGAATCCCTCCTACAATGAGCAGTTCTTC. It yields the protein CASSHPGLAGGPNPSYNEQFF.

This clone appeared once. CDR3 protein: CASRGQVYNEQFF. The CDR3, as DNA: TGTGCCAGCAGGGGACAGGTTTACAATGAGCAGTTCTTC. The V call is TRBV7-9, the J call TRBJ2-1; 8 nucleotides align to TRBD1. The germline V gene encodes CDR1 SEHNR and CDR2 FQNEAQ (reference sequence). Trimming at V came to 6 bases and at J to 4 bases, leaving 2 bases not matched to a gene. The CDR3 runs 13 residues. Using reference TRBV7-9 and TRBJ2-1 for the parts outside the CDR3, the full variable domain is DTGVSQNPRHKITKRGQNVTFRCDPISEHNRLYWYRQTLGQGPEFLTYFQNEAQLEKSRLLSDRFSAERPKGSFSTLEIQRTEQGDSAMYLCASRGQVYNEQFFGPGTRLTVL.

J is TRBJ1-2 and V is TRBV9; 7 nucleotides agree with TRBD1. With V trimmed by 4 bases and J by 8 bases, 23 bases remained unmatched. CDR3 length: 18 amino acids. CDR1 and CDR2 from the germline V gene are SGDLS and YYNGEE. DNA for the CDR3: TGTGCCAGCAGCCACTCACAGACAGGGATCCTGACCCCCGGGGGCTACACCTTC. Protein sequence: CASSHSQTGILTPGGYTF.

The chain has TRBV19 and TRBJ2-4; D ambiguous. Trimming pared 5 bases from V and 0 bases from J, leaving 8 bases between. Germline assignment: CDR1 LNHDA and CDR2 SQIVND (reference sequence). The CDR3 has 14 residues. This chain's CDR3 is CASSPTVAKNIQYF. The CDR3 nucleotides are TGTGCCAGTAGTCCGACGGTAGCCAAAAACATTCAGTACTTC.

This chain links TRBV27 with TRBJ2-2; D not certain. V was clipped by 10 bases and J by 4 bases, with 7 bases between them. CDR1 and CDR2 (germline): MNHEY, SMNVEV (reference sequence). The CDR3 is 11 residues long. In DNA, the CDR3 is TGTGCCACTTCGGGCACCGGGGAGCTGTTTTTT. Protein: CATSGTGELFF.

J is TRBJ2-4 and V is TRBV4-2; 10 positions match TRBD1. Germline CDR1 reads LGHNA; CDR2 reads YNFKEQ. CDR3 size: 16 residues. The V and J ends lost 1 base and 7 bases, in that order; junction bases with no gene match: 7. The CDR3 nucleotides read TGTGCCAGCAGCCAAGGGCCCGGGGACAGGGGTAACATTCAGTACTTC. Translating it yields CASSQGPGDRGNIQYF.

This rearrangement joins TRBV29-1 to TRBJ2-3; D remains unclear. V was cut by 3 bases and J by 0 bases, with 10 bases left in between. The length of the CDR3 is 14 residues. CDR1 and CDR2 (germline): SQVTM, ANQGSEA. DNA of the CDR3: TGCAGCGTTGAGGGAAGTTTTAGCACAGATACGCAGTATTTT. It codes for CSVEGSFSTDTQYF.

This chain links TRBV9 with TRBJ2-1, with 10 nucleotides matching TRBD1. Per germline, CDR1 SGDLS and CDR2 YYNGEE. Trimming took 4 bases from V and 3 from J; bases not matched to a gene: 10. The CDR3 covers 17 residues. The CDR3 nucleotides read TGTGCCAGCAGCACGCGACCGGGACAGGGGATCTACAATGAGCAGTTCTTC. Its translation is CASSTRPGQGIYNEQFF.

The sample holds a few counts of this clone. The chain recombines TRBV7-9 with TRBJ2-7; a weak D match, TRBD2 (6 bases). This CDR3 contains 12 residues. Per the germline V gene, CDR1 is SEHNR and CDR2 is FQNEAQ (reference sequence). CDR3 nucleotides: TGTACTATAGCGGAGATTACGTTGGAGCAGTACTTC. It encodes CTIAEITLEQYF.

The chain recombines TRBV4-1 with TRBJ2-7; TRBD2 matches 7 bases. The CDR3 loop spans 16 amino acids. With 0 bases clipped from V and 4 bases from J, the junction kept 9 bases outside the gene matches. Germline CDR1 reads MGHRA; CDR2 reads YSYEKL. The CDR3 DNA reads as TGCGCCAGCAGCCAAGAGGGGGAGGGGCGAGGATACGAGCAGTACTTC. This sequence encodes CASSQEGEGRGYEQYF.

The rearrangement uses TRBV9 and TRBJ2-1; TRBD1 agrees at 10 bases. The CDR3 length is 14 residues. V was pared by 5 bases and J by 5 bases, with 4 bases of the junction left unmatched. The germline V gene has CDR1 SGDLS and CDR2 YYNGEE. For the CDR3, the DNA is TGTGCCAGCAGTAGGACAGGGGGTAACAATGAGCAGTTCTTC. Its protein is CASSRTGGNNEQFF.

The chain links TRBV7-2 to TRBJ2-1; 7 nucleotides agree with TRBD2. This CDR3 region has 19 residues. V trimming: 2 bases; J trimming: 9 bases; junction bases outside the gene matches: 22. The germline V gene has CDR1 SGHTA and CDR2 FQGNSA. As DNA, the CDR3 is TGTGCCAGCAGCTTACGGCTTCAATCGTGGGAGGGAGGTTTGGGTGAGCAGTTCTTC. As protein: CASSLRLQSWEGGLGEQFF.

This sequence joins TRBV27 and TRBJ2-3, with 7 bases identical to TRBD1. The junction had 8 bases not matched to a gene; V was cut back by 4 bases and J by 1 base. Germline V gene data show CDR1 as MNHEY and CDR2 as SMNVEV (reference sequence). This CDR3 has 16 amino acids. DNA for the CDR3: TGTGCCAGCAGTTACCGGACAGGCATAGGCACAGATACGCAGTATTTT. Its translation is CASSYRTGIGTDTQYF.

J is TRBJ2-1 and V is TRBV11-3; D unclear. Germline loops: CDR1 SGHNT, CDR2 YENEEA. CDR3 length equals 16 residues. Trimming pared 1 base from V and 0 bases from J, leaving 10 bases between. CDR3 sequence reads: CASSLAARSSYNEQFF. The CDR3 bases are TGTGCCAGCAGCTTAGCGGCTAGGAGCTCCTACAATGAGCAGTTCTTC. The full variable domain, its missing parts supplied by reference TRBV11-3 and TRBJ2-1, is EAGVVQSPRYKIIEKKQPVAFWCNPISGHNTLYWYLQNLGQGPELLIRYENEEAVDDSQLPKDRFSAERLKGVDSTLKIQPAELGDSAVYLCASSLAARSSYNEQFFGPGTRLTVL.

The rearrangement links TRBV4-3 to TRBJ1-4; D is ambiguous. Per the germline V gene, CDR1 is LGHNA and CDR2 is YSLEER. Trimming removed 4 bases from V and 9 bases from J, with 18 bases in between. The CDR3 sequence is 15 residues long. This CDR3 reads CASSLSQGRMKKLFF. Here the CDR3 DNA reads TGCGCCAGCAGCCTCTCCCAAGGAAGGATGAAAAAACTGTTTTTT.

The chain recombines TRBV5-6 with TRBJ2-1; D perhaps matches TRBD2 (6 bases). V shed 4 bases and J shed 2 bases, with 13 bases lying between them. In germline, CDR1 is SGHDT, CDR2 YYEEEE. This CDR3 has 15 amino acids. CDR3 bases: TGTGCCAGCAGCCCGACTAGGGCTCCCTACAATGAGCAGTTCTTC. It is translated as CASSPTRAPYNEQFF.

The count of this clone is one. V gene TRBV9 combines with J gene TRBJ2-5, with TRBD1 as a possible D gene (5 bases). Between the trimmed V and J ends, which lost 2 bases and 5 bases, there was a span of 10 bases. The CDR3 is 13 amino acids. Germline values: CDR1 SGDLS, CDR2 YYNGEE. CDR3 coding DNA: TGTGCCAGCAGCGTGAAGGGGCGGGAGACCCAGTACTTC. Protein: CASSVKGRETQYF.

The rearrangement joins TRBV6-5 to TRBJ1-5; TRBD1 matches 9 bases. Germline CDR1 reads MNHEY; CDR2 reads SVGAGI. After removal of 5 bases from V and 6 bases from J, the junction contained 5 bases not matched to a gene. The length of the CDR3 is 14 residues. The CDR3 coding sequence is TGTGCCAGCAGTCCACAGGGGGCGAGTCAGCCCCAGCATTTT. It yields the protein CASSPQGASQPQHF.

A single count supports this clone. Other DNA sequences within the sample encode an identical CDR3. The chain uses TRBV7-9 and TRBJ1-5; D not resolved. The ends were cut back, 4 bases at V and 7 bases at J, with 8 bases in the middle. Germline CDR1 and CDR2: SEHNR and FQNEAQ (reference sequence). The CDR3 loop spans 12 amino acids. In DNA form, the CDR3 reads TGTGCCAGCAGCTCGTTGGGGCAGCCCCAGCATTTT. Encoded protein: CASSSLGQPQHF.